Listed below are T cell receptor beta chains from one sample, sequenced in a study of T cell repertoires in cytomegalovirus infection. TCRdb re-called the reads through MiXCR, storing one row per CDR3 protein. The sample shows 650,000 to 900,000 distinct CDR3 sequences, approximately 32% of them seen only once. The antigens for these receptors are not known. The sample consisted of cultured CD8+ T cells from PBMCs, taken from culture after CMV antigen stimulation. These receptors all stem from a human donor in good health (CMV status not recorded). Some clones in this sample may be carry-over from other donors' samples. The CDR3 runs from the conserved cysteine through the conserved F or W. Each record gives: J gene, clone size, CDR3 length, V gene, D gene, CDR3 protein, CDR3 DNA. A D gene is named only where the DNA matches it firmly. Size values are once, few and many counts, or a class for expanded clones, and some rows have none.

TRBJ2-3	-	15	TRBV7-6	-	CASSLVGRVTDTQYF	TGTGCCAGCAGCTTAGTGGGCAGGGTCACAGATACGCAGTATTTT
TRBJ2-6	-	14	TRBV12-3/TRBV12-4	-	CASGPVSGANVLTF	TGTGCCAGTGGACCAGTCTCTGGGGCCAACGTCCTGACTTTC
TRBJ2-3	few	16	TRBV27	-	CASSYPGTAGTDTQYF	TGTGCCAGCAGTTACCCCGGGACCGCTGGCACAGATACGCAGTATTTT
TRBJ2-2	many	16	TRBV7-9	-	CASSYSGGRRTGELFF	TGTGCCAGCAGCTATTCTGGGGGGCGTCGCACCGGGGAGCTGTTTTTT
TRBJ2-5	-	15	TRBV6-2/TRBV6-3	TRBD2	CASSSLLAGQETQYF	TGTGCCAGCAGTTCCCTGCTAGCGGGGCAAGAGACCCAGTACTTC
TRBJ2-5	-	12	TRBV6-1	-	CASQGPGETQYF	TGTGCCAGCCAGGGGCCAGGGGAGACCCAGTACTTC
TRBJ1-1	few	13	TRBV7-8	-	CASRHQVDPPAFF	TGTGCCAGCAGGCACCAGGTGGACCCACCGGCTTTCTTT
TRBJ2-2	-	16	TRBV10-2	-	CASSEEGFLRAGELFF	TGCGCCAGCAGTGAAGAGGGTTTTTTGCGTGCCGGGGAGCTGTTTTTT
TRBJ2-7	-	13	TRBV14	TRBD1	CASSNRGLNEQYF	TGTGCCAGCAGCAACAGGGGGCTAAACGAGCAGTACTTC
TRBJ1-2	-	13	TRBV19	-	CASSILTNYGYTF	TGTGCCAGTAGTATCCTTACCAACTATGGCTACACCTTC
TRBJ2-3	few	15	TRBV10-3	-	CAISEEGGGPDTQYF	TGTGCCATCAGTGAGGAAGGGGGGGGGCCAGATACGCAGTATTTT
TRBJ1-2	-	16	TRBV20-1	-	CSAPLQEMEEFRGYTF	TGCAGTGCTCCTCTACAGGAGATGGAAGAGTTTCGTGGCTACACCTTC
TRBJ2-5	many	15	TRBV11-2	TRBD1	CASSIWDRFGETQYF	TGTGCCAGCAGCATATGGGACAGATTCGGGGAGACCCAGTACTTC
TRBJ1-4	few	15	TRBV7-6	-	CASSPVAGINEKLFF	TGTGCCAGCAGCCCCGTTGCCGGGATTAATGAAAAACTGTTTTTT
TRBJ1-1	many	14	TRBV7-2	-	CASSLDTGWTEAFF	TGTGCCAGCAGCTTAGATACGGGGTGGACTGAAGCTTTCTTT
TRBJ1-2	-	14	TRBV6-5	TRBD1	CASRSGTDHYGYTF	TGTGCCAGCAGATCCGGGACAGATCACTATGGCTACACCTTC
TRBJ1-1	-	13	TRBV6-6	-	CASSYTREAEAFF	TGTGCCAGCAGTTATACCAGGGAAGCTGAAGCTTTCTTT
TRBJ1-2	-	14	TRBV14	-	CASSQVERPYGYTF	TGTGCCAGCAGCCAAGTGGAACGGCCCTATGGCTACACCTTC
TRBJ2-5	-	13	TRBV29-1	-	CSVEVGTWETQYF	TGCAGCGTTGAAGTGGGGACATGGGAGACCCAGTACTTC
TRBJ2-4	-	16	TRBV24-1	-	CATSDGGHRTKNIQYF	TGTGCCACCAGTGATGGGGGGCATAGGACCAAAAACATTCAGTACTTC
TRBJ2-1	many	13	TRBV7-9	-	CASSSRGGNEQFF	TGTGCCAGCAGTTCCCGGGGCGGCAATGAGCAGTTCTTC
TRBJ1-2	few	13	TRBV7-2	-	CASSLGVHYGYTF	TGTGCCAGCAGCTTAGGGGTTCACTATGGCTACACCTTC
TRBJ1-1	-	15	TRBV7-4	-	CANSPPRGGRTEAFF	TGTGCCAACAGCCCGCCCCGGGGGGGCAGAACTGAAGCTTTCTTT
TRBJ2-7	-	14	TRBV12-3/TRBV12-4	-	CVSRLPGQTREQYF	TGTGTCAGCAGGCTACCGGGCCAAACTCGGGAGCAGTACTTC
TRBJ1-1	once	14	TRBV27	-	CASSLQTMNTEAFF	TGTGCCAGCAGTTTGCAGACTATGAACACTGAAGCTTTCTTT
TRBJ2-1	-	15	TRBV6-1	-	CASSGLRSSYNEQFF	TGTGCCAGCAGTGGTTTGCGGAGCTCCTACAATGAGCAGTTCTTC
TRBJ1-2	few	16	TRBV6-1	TRBD1	CASRTQGARIVYGYTF	TGTGCCAGCAGGACCCAGGGGGCGCGGATTGTCTATGGCTACACCTTC
TRBJ1-1	-	20	TRBV19	TRBD1	CASSISRFGTGIPLSTEAFF	TGTGCCAGTAGTATATCAAGGTTCGGGACAGGGATACCTCTGTCCACTGAAGCTTTCTTT
TRBJ1-1	many	14	TRBV7-2	-	CASSLVSREPEAFF	TGTGCCAGCAGCTTAGTTTCCAGGGAGCCTGAAGCTTTCTTT
TRBJ2-4	few	16	TRBV11-2	-	CASSLWGPRPKNIQYF	TGTGCCAGCAGCCTTTGGGGGCCGCGTCCCAAAAACATTCAGTACTTC
TRBJ1-2	-	14	TRBV6-1	TRBD1	CASSPRQGRYGNTF	TGTGCCAGCAGTCCCCGACAGGGGAGGTATGGCAACACCTTC
TRBJ2-3	many	17	TRBV7-2	-	CASSPDGPGASTDTQYF	TGTGCCAGCAGCCCGGATGGACCGGGAGCTAGCACAGATACGCAGTATTTT
TRBJ1-5	-	15	TRBV19	-	CASSTSGEGNQPQHF	TGTGCCAGTAGTACGTCAGGGGAGGGCAATCAGCCCCAGCATTTT
TRBJ2-3	-	16	TRBV5-1	TRBD2	CASSPEGSGGGLTQYF	TGCGCCAGCAGCCCGGAAGGTAGCGGGGGGGGATTAACGCAGTATTTT
TRBJ2-2	-	17	TRBV12-3/TRBV12-4	-	CASSFTLSGRDTGELFF	TGTGCCAGCAGTTTTACCCTGTCGGGGAGAGACACCGGGGAGCTGTTTTTT
TRBJ2-1	few	14	TRBV15	-	CATSSSGGFNEQFF	TGTGCCACCAGCTCCTCCGGCGGGTTCAATGAGCAGTTCTTC
TRBJ2-5	-	12	TRBV7-6	-	CVSSSSQETQYF	TGTGTCAGCAGCAGTAGTCAAGAGACCCAGTACTTC
TRBJ2-1	few	11	TRBV4-1	-	CASSQGSSQFF	TGCGCCAGCAGCCAGGGCAGTTCGCAGTTCTTC
TRBJ1-1	few	15	TRBV7-8	-	CASSFFRGLNTEAFF	TGTGCCAGCAGCTTTTTTAGGGGGTTGAACACTGAAGCTTTCTTT
TRBJ2-3	-	15	TRBV6-6	TRBD1	CASRPDREASDTQYF	TGTGCCAGCAGACCGGACAGGGAGGCGTCAGATACGCAGTATTTT
TRBJ1-6	few	14	TRBV6-1	-	CASGTGYYNSPLHF	TGTGCCAGCGGGACGGGATACTATAATTCACCCCTCCACTTT
TRBJ2-4	many	14	TRBV6-1	TRBD1	CASSPGTGGFYQYF	TGTGCCAGCAGTCCCGGGACAGGTGGTTTCTATCAGTACTTC
TRBJ2-2	-	16	TRBV6-6	TRBD1	CASIPYRGQNTGELFF	TGTGCCAGCATACCCTACAGGGGGCAGAACACCGGGGAGCTGTTTTTT
TRBJ1-2	few	15	TRBV7-9	-	CASSLLQKIDYGYTF	TGTGCCAGCAGCTTATTACAAAAGATCGACTATGGCTACACCTTC
TRBJ2-7	-	12	TRBV10-1	-	CASSDGLNEQYF	TGCGCCAGCAGTGACGGGCTGAACGAGCAGTACTTC
TRBJ2-5	-	15	TRBV12-3/TRBV12-4	TRBD1	CASSGTGEYQETQYF	TGTGCCAGCAGTGGGACAGGGGAGTACCAAGAGACCCAGTACTTC